This T cell receptor (beta chain) is from a study of T cell responses to AZD1222 COVID-19 vaccine. The wider study: Some second doses came at about 4 weeks and others at about 12 weeks; these were pooled. General observations from the study: Spike-wide coverage was observed for vaccine-associated CD4 TCRs, with dominant responses at 160-218 and 743-854. Recipients of AZD1222 seropositive at baseline numbered only five or six.

Turning to this clone: Its target is unknown. Germline and junction disagree at one end, which may indicate a read error.

The CDR3 extends over 11 amino acids. CDR1 and CDR2 from the germline V gene are MNHEY and SVGAGI. Repertoires were generated with immunoSEQ multiplex PCR, while TCRdb's copy carries only in-frame clones and drops some. The data hold 150,000 to 200,000 clones, with more than 80% observed a single time. This TCR derives from an adult in good health. The sample consisted of peripheral blood, taken on day 0 of AZD1222 vaccination. This chain joins TRBV6-5 and TRBJ2-3; D may be TRBD2 (6 bases). CDR3 sequence: CASSTGDAQYF. CDR3 nucleotide sequence: TGTGCCAGCTCTACGGGAGATGCGCAGTATTTT.